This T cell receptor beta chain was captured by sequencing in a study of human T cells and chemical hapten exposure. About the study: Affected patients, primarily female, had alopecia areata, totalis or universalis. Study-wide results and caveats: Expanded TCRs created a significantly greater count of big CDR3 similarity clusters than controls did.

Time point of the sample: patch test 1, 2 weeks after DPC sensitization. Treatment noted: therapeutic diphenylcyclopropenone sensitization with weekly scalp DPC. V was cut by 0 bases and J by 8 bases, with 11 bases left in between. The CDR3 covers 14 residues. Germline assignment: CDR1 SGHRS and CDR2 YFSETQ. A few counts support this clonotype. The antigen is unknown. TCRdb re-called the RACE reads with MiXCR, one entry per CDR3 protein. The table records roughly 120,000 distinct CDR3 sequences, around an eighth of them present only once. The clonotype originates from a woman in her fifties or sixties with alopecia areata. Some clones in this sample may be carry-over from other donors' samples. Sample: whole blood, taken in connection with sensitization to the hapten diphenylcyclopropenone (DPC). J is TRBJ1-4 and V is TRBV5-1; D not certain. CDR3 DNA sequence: TGCGCCAGCAGCTTGGAAGGGCTGGGGGAAAAACTGTTTTTT. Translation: CASSLEGLGEKLFF.